This is a list of T cell receptor beta chains from one sample in a study of T cell changes during pregnancy in multiple sclerosis. The assay was immunoSEQ multiplex PCR, and TCRdb's table has in-frame clones only and misses some. This table has roughly 100,000 clones, approximately 91% appearing once. The starting material was peripheral blood, obtained after pregnancy. Receptors originate from a female donor with multiple sclerosis, enrolled in a pregnancy study. The CDR3 runs from the conserved cysteine through the conserved F or W. The D gene is left open where the match is weak. The size entry is marked missing in some rows and otherwise reads once, few, many or a size class.

TRBJ2-2 TRBV7-3 NA NA TGTGCCAGCAGCTCCGGGAGGACAGGGAGCACCGGGGAGCTGTTTTTT CASSSGRTGSTGELFF
TRBJ2-3 TRBV9 NA NA TGTGCCAGCAGCGTAGGAGGAGCCATGTCTTCAGATACGCAGTATTTT CASSVGGAMSSDTQYF
TRBJ1-1 TRBV6-5 once NA TGTGCCAGCAGGGTAACTCCCGGGGATGTCACTGAAGCTTTCTTT CASRVTPGDVTEAFF
TRBJ1-2 TRBV27 NA TRBD1 TGTGCCAGCAGGGGACAGGAGAGATATGGCTACACCTTC CASRGQERYGYTF
TRBJ1-2 TRBV6-1 NA TRBD1 TGTGCCAGCAGTCGGGGACAGGGCCATGGCTACACCTTC CASSRGQGHGYTF
TRBJ1-1 TRBV4-2 NA TRBD1 TGTGCCAGCAGCCAAGAATCTGCAGGGGGGAACACTGAAGCTTTCTTT CASSQESAGGNTEAFF
TRBJ1-5 TRBV6-1 few NA TGTGCCAGCGGGCCTCCGTGGCGACCCCAGCATTTT CASGPPWRPQHF
TRBJ1-3 TRBV19 NA TRBD1 TGTGCCAGTAGTATAGCTCGACAGGGAGACACCATATATTTT CASSIARQGDTIYF
TRBJ2-5 TRBV7-9 once TRBD2 TGTGCCAGCAGCTCATCAGTCCTACGGGGGGGCCGCGGGGAGACCCAGTACTTC CASSSSVLRGGRGETQYF
TRBJ2-1 TRBV11-3 NA TRBD1 TGTGCCAGCAGCTTAGACACCGGGACAGGGCCCTACAATGAGCAGTTCTTC CASSLDTGTGPYNEQFF
TRBJ2-7 TRBV13 NA NA TGTGCCAGCAGCTTAGAGGGGGGGGACTACGAGCAGTACTTC CASSLEGGDYEQYF
TRBJ2-2 TRBV6-1 NA TRBD1 TGTGCCAGCAGTGCCCGGACAGGGTGGGGGGAGCTGTTTTTT CASSARTGWGELFF
TRBJ1-6 TRBV15 NA NA TGTGCCACCAGCAGAGATAAGACAGGTTATAATTCACCCCTCCACTTT CATSRDKTGYNSPLHF
TRBJ2-7 TRBV5-6 NA NA TGTGCCAGCAGCTTGGTGTCGGAGTACGAGCAGTACTTC CASSLVSEYEQYF
TRBJ2-1 TRBV10-2 NA NA TGCGCCAGCAGTGAGGGAAGCGGACCCTACAATGAGCAGTTCTTC CASSEGSGPYNEQFF
TRBJ1-2 TRBV6-5 NA TRBD1 TGTGCCAGCAGCCAGAGACAGGGTGGTGGCTACACCTTC CASSQRQGGGYTF
TRBJ2-7 TRBV6-5 NA TRBD2 TGTGCCAGCAGTTACAAAGTAGCGGGGGTAAAGGAGCAGTACTTC CASSYKVAGVKEQYF
TRBJ2-1 TRBV4-1 NA TRBD2 TGCGCCAGCAGCCAAAGAGCTAGCGGGGGGGGCAATGAGCAGTTCTTC CASSQRASGGGNEQFF
TRBJ1-3 TRBV5-6 NA TRBD1 TGTGCCAGCAGCTTGGTGTCAGGGGGGAACACCATATATTTT CASSLVSGGNTIYF
TRBJ2-3 TRBV5-1 NA TRBD2 TGCGCCAGCAGCTTCTCCGTCGTAGCGGGGATACAAGATACGCAGTATTTT CASSFSVVAGIQDTQYF
TRBJ1-3 TRBV6-1 NA NA TGTGCCAGTAGGACAGCCTCTGGAAACACCATATATTTT CASRTASGNTIYF
TRBJ1-5 TRBV2 NA TRBD1 TGTGCCAGCAGTCAAGGACAGGGTCAGCCCCAGCATTTT CASSQGQGQPQHF
TRBJ2-7 TRBV6-1 NA NA TGTGCCAGCAGAACCGGGACTGAGAGCTCCTACGAGCAGTACTTC CASRTGTESSYEQYF
TRBJ2-7 TRBV29-1 NA NA TGCAGCGCTGGACTCGGCTCCTACGAGCAGTACTTC CSAGLGSYEQYF
TRBJ2-7 TRBV25-1 NA NA TGTGCCAGCAGTTCCCCGGGCAGGGTGGACCACGAGCAGTACTTC CASSSPGRVDHEQYF
TRBJ1-2 TRBV5-6 NA TRBD1 TGTGCCAGCAGCTGGACAGGGGGCAGGCCCTATGGCTACACCTTC CASSWTGGRPYGYTF
TRBJ2-1 TRBV4-1 once NA TGCGCCAGCAGCCAGCTCCAGGGGAATGAGCAGTTCTTC CASSQLQGNEQFF
TRBJ2-3 TRBV7-9 NA NA TGTGCCAGCAGCTTAGTCGGGGGCACAGATACGCAGTATTTT CASSLVGGTDTQYF
TRBJ1-6 TRBV5-6 once TRBD1 TGTGCCAGCAGCTCGGGACAGGGTGGATCACCCCTCCACTTT CASSSGQGGSPLHF
TRBJ1-6 TRBV15 NA NA TGTGCCACCAGACTCAGGGTCCAAAATTCACCCCTCCACTTT CATRLRVQNSPLHF
TRBJ2-1 TRBV28 NA TRBD2 TGTGCCAGCAGTCGGGCGGGGGGGGACAATGAGCAGTTCTTC CASSRAGGDNEQFF
TRBJ2-1 TRBV7-9 once NA TGTGCCAGCAGCTTAGTCAGGACCTACAATGAGCAGTTCTTC CASSLVRTYNEQFF
TRBJ1-1 TRBV18 NA TRBD1 TGTGCCAGCTCACCGCTGGACAGGGGGAGTGGAGCTTTCTTT CASSPLDRGSGAFF
TRBJ2-3 TRBV5-8 NA TRBD2 TGTGCCAGCAGCCCACCCACACACTCTAGCGGGGGCACAGATACGCAGTATTTT CASSPPTHSSGGTDTQYF
TRBJ2-7 TRBV5-1 NA TRBD1 TGCGCCAGCAGCAAGGACAGGGCCTACGAGCAGTACTTC CASSKDRAYEQYF
TRBJ2-7 TRBV5-4 NA TRBD1 TGTGCCAGCAGCTCACGGGACAGGGCGCACTACGAGCAGTACTTC CASSSRDRAHYEQYF
TRBJ2-1 TRBV19 NA TRBD2 TGTGCCAGTAGTATATGGGGGGGGGTGAACAATGAGCAGTTCTTC CASSIWGGVNNEQFF
TRBJ2-5 TRBV5-1 NA NA TGCGCCAGCAGCTTCATGGAGACCCAGTACTTC CASSFMETQYF
TRBJ1-1 TRBV10-2 NA TRBD1 TGCGCCACCAAACTGGGACAGGGGGCCATGAACACTGAAGCTTTCTTT CATKLGQGAMNTEAFF
TRBJ2-5 TRBV28 NA TRBD2 TGTGCCAGCACCTTAGGGGCTAGCGGGGACCAAGAGACCCAGTACTTC CASTLGASGDQETQYF
TRBJ1-5 TRBV29-1 NA NA TGCAGCGTGCGGGGGGTTTGGGGCAATCAGCCCCAGCATTTT CSVRGVWGNQPQHF
TRBJ1-1 TRBV19 once NA TGTTCGGCGGCAGGGCCAAGTGACACTGAAGCTTTCTTT CSAAGPSDTEAFF
TRBJ1-2 TRBV18 NA TRBD1 TGTGCCAGCTCACCATACCGGGACAGGGGCACCTTC CASSPYRDRGTF
TRBJ1-5 TRBV7-8 NA NA TGTGCCAGCAGCCAGGGGACCGTGGGCCAGCCCCAGCATTTT CASSQGTVGQPQHF
TRBJ1-6 TRBV19 NA NA TGTGCCAGTAGTATGGCCCTCGGGTATAATTCACCCCTCCACTTT CASSMALGYNSPLHF
TRBJ2-2 TRBV5-5 once TRBD2 TGTGCCAGCAGACACGTCGGGGGGACTCACCGGGAGCTGTTTTTT CASRHVGGTHRELFF
TRBJ2-1 TRBV27 NA NA TGTGCCAGCAGTTTCAGCTCCTACAATGAGCAGTTCTTC CASSFSSYNEQFF
TRBJ2-5 TRBV2 few TRBD1 TGTGCCAGCAGTCCAGGGGGAAGAGAGACCCAGTACTTC CASSPGGRETQYF
TRBJ2-3 TRBV5-6 NA NA TGTGCCAGCAGCTTGGCTTTGCGGGGAACAGATACGCAGTATTTT CASSLALRGTDTQYF
TRBJ1-1 TRBV2 NA NA TGTGCCAGCAGGGAGGAGGCTGAAGCTTTCTTT CASREEAEAFF
TRBJ1-4 TRBV6-1 NA NA TGTGCCAGCAGTGCATCAGGGTTGGGTGAAAAACTGTTTTTT CASSASGLGEKLFF
TRBJ1-4 TRBV27 NA TRBD1 TGTGCCAGCAGTCTCCAGACAGGGGGGAATGAAAAACTGTTTTTT CASSLQTGGNEKLFF
TRBJ1-1 TRBV28 NA NA TGTGCCAGCAGTACGACAGCAGGCACTGAAGCTTTCTTT CASSTTAGTEAFF
TRBJ2-1 TRBV5-4 NA NA TGTGCCAGCAGCCTAACAGGGAAGGGCCCTTTAGGAGGGCAGTTCTTC CASSLTGKGPLGGQFF
TRBJ1-2 TRBV29-1 NA NA TGCAGCGTTGATTTGACAGATGCTGGCTACACCTTC CSVDLTDAGYTF
TRBJ1-1 TRBV7-8 NA TRBD1 TGTGCCAGCAGCCCGGGACAGCTTCTGAACACTGAAGCTTTCTTT CASSPGQLLNTEAFF
TRBJ2-3 TRBV7-9 NA TRBD2 TGTGCCAGCCCGGGACTAGCGGGGGAAACAGATACGCAGTATTTT CASPGLAGETDTQYF
TRBJ1-1 TRBV27 NA NA TGTGCCAGCAGTTTATCCGGGACAACCAGCTCTCCGTACTTT CASSLSGTTSSPYF
TRBJ1-2 TRBV11-2 once TRBD1 TGTGCCAGCAGCCTGAGACAGGGTAGAACCTTC CASSLRQGRTF
TRBJ1-4 TRBV2 NA TRBD1 TGTGCCAGCAGCGAACGACAGGGATGGGATGAAAAACTGTTTTTT CASSERQGWDEKLFF